This T cell receptor (beta chain) was identified during a study of blood T cell repertoires in COVID-19. As for the study in general: Researchers got acute and convalescent COVID-19 samples from the United States, Italy and Spain. PBMCs, B-cell-depleted T cells, or T cells were the source of the cDNA or gDNA that made up the material.

Methods used by the authors: Amplification of reference gene primers provided the estimated nucleated cell counts. Using immunoSEQ multiplex PCR, the repertoire was profiled, and TCRdb retains in-frame clones only, with some absent. For V, J and clone size, that table is used; D and trimming come from the DNA. The table includes roughly 62,000 clones, approximately 82% detected once. This CDR3 is built from 15 residues. The V gene end was trimmed by 5 bases and the J gene end by 2 bases; junction bases not matched to a gene: 3. Germline loops: CDR1 MNHEY, CDR2 SVGAGI. V usage is TRBV6-5 and J usage is TRBJ2-2; 9 bases agree with TRBD1. The receptor's source is a man between 60 and 70 years old with acute or convalescent COVID-19. Material: peripheral blood. DNA of the CDR3: TGTGCCAGCAGTCTGGGACAGGGTAACACCGGGGAGCTGTTTTTT. Translated: CASSLGQGNTGELFF.